These 9 T cell receptor beta chains originate from one sample sequenced in a study of cytomegalovirus exposure and HLA in healthy donors. This PCR relied on a set of 60 Vbeta primers and 13 Jbeta primers. This table comes from immunoSEQ multiplex PCR, and its TCRdb copy is limited to in-frame clones, with some not included. The profile shows 160,000 or so clones, roughly four fifths of them singletons. The material sequenced was PBMCs. The receptors shown here come from a woman aged 40 to 55 in good health and CMV-seronegative.

Only one count was recorded for this clone. The rearrangement joins TRBV27 to TRBJ1-1; D might be TRBD1 (6 bases). The V gene's germline CDR1 is MNHEY and CDR2 SMNVEV (reference sequence). Trimming removed 6 bases at V and 5 bases at J, with 13 bases between. The CDR3 has 13 residues. CDR3 nucleotides: TGTGCCAGCAGCCTGACAGGTGAAACTGAAGCTTTCTTT. Protein product: CASSLTGETEAFF.

The chain uses TRBV15 and TRBJ1-5; 8 bases are a match to TRBD1. V lost 0 bases, J lost 7 bases, and 17 bases stayed unmatched. The CDR3 has 19 residues. Germline V gives CDR1 LNHNV, CDR2 YYDKDF (reference sequence). CDR3 sequence reads: CATSRDALSSDRVNQPQHF. In DNA form, the CDR3 reads TGTGCCACCAGCAGAGATGCCCTCTCTTCGGACAGGGTAAACCAGCCCCAGCATTTT.

This sequence joins TRBV30 and TRBJ2-1; no reliable D call. The length of the CDR3 is 11 residues. Trimming removed 8 bases at V and 5 bases at J, with 10 bases between. Germline assignment: CDR1 GTSNPN and CDR2 SVGIG (reference sequence). In DNA, the CDR3 is TGTGCCAGCCAAACCGACAATGAGCAGTTCTTC. Its translation: CASQTDNEQFF.

The CDR3 loop is CASSLTGVSTEAFF. Here the CDR3 DNA reads TGTGCCAGCAGCCTGACAGGGGTGAGCACTGAAGCTTTCTTT. V and J are TRBV7-9 and TRBJ1-1; 8 bases are a match to TRBD1. From germline, CDR1 is SEHNR and CDR2 FQNEAQ (reference sequence). The CDR3 extends over 14 amino acids. The J segment lost 4 bases and the V segment lost 5 bases, leaving 6 bases of the junction unmatched. Together with reference TRBV7-9 and TRBJ1-1, the CDR3 gives the full variable domain: DTGVSQNPRHKITKRGQNVTFRCDPISEHNRLYWYRQTLGQGPEFLTYFQNEAQLEKSRLLSDRFSAERPKGSFSTLEIQRTEQGDSAMYLCASSLTGVSTEAFFGQGTRLTVV.

This clone was recorded only once. CDR3 loop: CASSLGRTEGETQYF. The CDR3 coding sequence is TGCGCCAGCAGCTTGGGCCGGACAGAAGGGGAGACCCAGTACTTC. The chain uses TRBV5-1 and TRBJ2-5, with D tentatively TRBD1 (6 bases). Germline V gene data show CDR1 as SGHRS and CDR2 as YFSETQ. The ends were cut back, 0 bases at V and 5 bases at J, with 14 bases in the middle. The CDR3 is 15 residues long. The complete variable domain, with remaining parts taken from reference TRBV5-1 and TRBJ2-5, reads KAGVTQTPRYLIKTRGQQVTLSCSPISGHRSVSWYQQTPGQGLQFLFEYFSETQRNKGNFPGRFSGRQFSNSRSEMNVSTLELGDSALYLCASSLGRTEGETQYFGPGTRLLVL.

This chain uses TRBV7-2 with TRBJ2-7, with D unclear. Trimming took 2 bases from V and 0 from J, leaving 8 bases between them. Germline assignment: CDR1 SGHTA and CDR2 FQGNSA. The CDR3 is 14 amino acids. The CDR3 nucleotides are TGTGCCAGCAGCTTATATCTTCCCTCCTACGAGCAGTACTTC. Its translation is CASSLYLPSYEQYF. Based on the CDR3 plus reference TRBV7-2 and TRBJ2-7, the full variable domain is GAGVSQSPSNKVTEKGKDVELRCDPISGHTALYWYRQSLGQGLEFLIYFQGNSAPDKSGLPSDRFSAERTGGSVSTLTIQRTQQEDSAVYLCASSLYLPSYEQYFGPGTRLTVT.

This clone was seen just once. The germline gene is not matched at one end of the junction; a read error may be the cause. This chain connects TRBV7-7 to TRBJ2-1, with D tentatively TRBD2 (5 bases). This CDR3 has 13 amino acids. CDR1 and CDR2 (germline): SSHAT, FNYEAQ (reference sequence). The CDR3 nucleotides are TGTGCTAGCAGCCCCGGGGTCGGGAATGAGCAGTTCTTC. Protein: CASSPGVGNEQFF.

V gene TRBV19 combines with J gene TRBJ1-5, with TRBD1 matching over 8 bases. Germline V gene lookup returns CDR1 LNHDA and CDR2 SQIVND (reference sequence). The CDR3 length is 14 residues. V was pared by 5 bases and J by 3 bases, with 3 bases of the junction left unmatched. The CDR3, as DNA: TGTGCCAGTAGTCTGGACAGGGCCAATCAGCCCCAGCATTTT. Its translation is CASSLDRANQPQHF.

The count of this clone is one. The V call is TRBV10-3, the J call TRBJ1-1; unclear D gene. Trimming removed 0 bases from V and 11 bases from J, with 7 bases in between. The CDR3 totals 11 residues. The V gene's germline CDR1 is ENHRY and CDR2 SYGVKD. CDR3 residues: CAISESHQAFF. As DNA, the CDR3 is TGTGCCATCAGTGAGTCGCATCAGGCTTTCTTT.